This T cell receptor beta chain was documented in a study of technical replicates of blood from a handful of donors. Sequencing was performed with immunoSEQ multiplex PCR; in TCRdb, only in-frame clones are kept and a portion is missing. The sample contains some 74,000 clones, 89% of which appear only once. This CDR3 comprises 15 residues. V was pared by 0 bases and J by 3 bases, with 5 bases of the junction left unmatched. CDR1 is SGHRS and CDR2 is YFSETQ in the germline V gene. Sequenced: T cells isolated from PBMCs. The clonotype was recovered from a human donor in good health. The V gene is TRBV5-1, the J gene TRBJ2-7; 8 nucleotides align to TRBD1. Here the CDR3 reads CASSLAGTGLYEQYF. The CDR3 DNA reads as TGCGCCAGCAGCTTGGCCGGGACAGGACTCTACGAGCAGTACTTC.